This TCR beta chain appears in the sequencing data of a study of T cells in Graves' hyperthyroidism and ophthalmopathy. Clinical symptoms, serum thyroxine and TRAb, thyroid ultrasound and orbital computed tomography were used for the diagnoses. The CDR3 runs 12 residues. Trimming stripped 4 bases from V and 3 bases from J, with 7 bases between. Amplification yielded TCR beta CDR3 regions, with RNA transcripts as the source. HTBI primers were the set used in a first-round RT-PCR of the TCR CDR3. Via MiXCR, TCRdb re-called the multiplex PCR reads, giving one row per CDR3 protein. The profile shows approximately 150,000 distinct CDR3 sequences, about 9% of them singletons. There are many counts of this clonotype.

This chain joins TRBV12-3 or TRBV12-4 and TRBJ2-7; D is unresolved. The sequenced sample consisted of blood. This TCR came from a woman under 30 with Graves' hyperthyroidism that later progressed to Graves' ophthalmopathy. CDR3 DNA: TGTGCCAGCAGTTCGAACGTCTACGAGCAGTACTTC. Its protein is CASSSNVYEQYF.